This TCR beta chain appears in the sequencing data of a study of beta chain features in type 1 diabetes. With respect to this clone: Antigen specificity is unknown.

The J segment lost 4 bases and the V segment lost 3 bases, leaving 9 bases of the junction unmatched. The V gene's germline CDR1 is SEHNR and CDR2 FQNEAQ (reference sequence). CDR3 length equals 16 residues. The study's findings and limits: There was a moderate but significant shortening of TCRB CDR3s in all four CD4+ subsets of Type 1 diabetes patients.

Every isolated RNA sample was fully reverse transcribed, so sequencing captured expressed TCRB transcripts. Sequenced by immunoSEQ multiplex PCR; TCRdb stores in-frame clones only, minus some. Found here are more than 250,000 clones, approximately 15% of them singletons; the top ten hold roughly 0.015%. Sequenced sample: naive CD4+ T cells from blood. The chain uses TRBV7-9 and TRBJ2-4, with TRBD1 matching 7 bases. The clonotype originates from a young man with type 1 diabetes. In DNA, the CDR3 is TGTGCCAGCAGCTTTGGACCATCGGGACAGAAAAACATTCAGTACTTC. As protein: CASSFGPSGQKNIQYF.